The 26 T cell receptor beta chains below were found in one sample sequenced in a study of metastatic and nonmetastatic thyroid tumors. MiXCR reprocessed the PCR reads for TCRdb. The table records 42,000 or so clones, under 20% of them present only once. No patient received treatment before thyroid surgery. The sample was tumor tissue. These receptors were collected from a female donor with papillary thyroid cancer or a benign thyroid nodule (not recorded which). Some clones in this sample may be carry-over from other donors' samples.

Comment on this clone: This sequence may be a read error, since a much larger clone differs from it by one base. Other DNA sequences from this sample encode an identical CDR3 as well. The CDR3 is CSVMDRAVGGYTF. Written as DNA, the CDR3 is TGCAGCGTGATGGATAGGGCGGTAGGTGGCTACACCTTC. V usage is TRBV29-1 and J usage is TRBJ1-2, with D unclear. Deletions cut 6 bases from V and 7 bases from J, with 18 bases between. Germline CDR1 SQVTM, CDR2 ANQGSEA. This CDR3 has 13 amino acids.

This clone was counted ten times or more. This chain joins TRBV14 and TRBJ2-7, with D perhaps TRBD2 (5 bases). There are 14 residues in the CDR3. Germline V lookup: CDR1 SGHDN, CDR2 FVKESK. The ends were cut back, 1 base at V and 6 bases at J, with 13 bases in the middle. The CDR3 DNA follows: TGTGCCAGCAGCCAAGTTCGAGGGTCACGCGAGCAGTACTTC. It translates to CASSQVRGSREQYF.

This clone was seen ten or more times. It may be a read error: a sequence one base away is much more abundant. The V and J genes are TRBV2 and TRBJ2-1; 9 bases are shared with TRBD2. Germline values: CDR1 SNHLY, CDR2 FYNNEI. The CDR3 extends over 15 amino acids. V lost 5 bases and J lost 5; bases outside the gene matches: 7. CDR3 amino acids: CASSRRPSGNNEQFF. CDR3 in DNA: TGTGCCAGCAGTAGAAGGCCTAGCGGGAACAATGAGCAGTTCTTC.

The chain employs TRBV3-1 and TRBJ2-1, with D unclear. V was trimmed by 4 bases and J by 8 bases, leaving 9 bases between them. Per the germline V gene, CDR1 is LGHDT and CDR2 is YNNKEL (reference sequence). The CDR3 length is 12 residues. In DNA, the CDR3 is TGTGCCAGCAGCCGTAGTTTCTATGAGCAGTTCTTC. Residues: CASSRSFYEQFF.

The rearrangement uses TRBV30 and TRBJ1-2; D is possibly TRBD1 (6 bases). V shed 4 bases and J shed 2 bases, with 17 bases lying between them. Germline values: CDR1 GTSNPN, CDR2 SVGIG (reference sequence). The CDR3 extends over 15 amino acids. In DNA, the CDR3 is TGTGCCTGGACCGAGGGGCAGGGGAGAAACTATGGCTACACCTTC. Protein: CAWTEGQGRNYGYTF.

This clone was seen ten or more times. This chain connects TRBV18 to TRBJ1-5; a possible D gene is TRBD1 (5 bases). The CDR3 sequence is 15 residues long. Germline assignment: CDR1 KGHSH and CDR2 LQKENI. Trimming stripped 1 base from V and 4 bases from J, with 11 bases between. The CDR3 DNA is TGTGCCAGCTCACCACAGGCACAGGTAAATCAGCCCCAGCATTTT. Amino acid sequence: CASSPQAQVNQPQHF.

This clone was found many times. The chain links TRBV4-3 to TRBJ2-1; D might be TRBD1 or TRBD2, each matching 6 bases. The V gene lost 4 bases and the J gene lost 4 bases, with 17 bases spanning the gap. This CDR3 is built from 16 residues. Germline assignment: CDR1 LGHNA and CDR2 YSLEER. The CDR3, as DNA: TGCGCCAGCAGCCCCCACCGGGGGACAACTTACAATGAGCAGTTCTTC. It encodes CASSPHRGTTYNEQFF.

The chain uses TRBV6-6 and TRBJ1-2; perhaps TRBD1 as D (5 bases). The length of the CDR3 is 15 residues. The germline V gene has CDR1 MNHNY and CDR2 SVGAGI (reference sequence). Deletions cut 2 bases from V and 8 bases from J, with 18 bases between. CDR3 nucleotides: TGTGCCAGCAGTTACAGGGACGGATTCTGGGGGGGCTACACCTTC. This encodes CASSYRDGFWGGYTF.

This clone was seen ten or more times. The rearrangement uses TRBV24-1 and TRBJ2-7; TRBD1 might be the D (6 bases). The CDR3 is 14 amino acids. Trimming cost V 4 bases and J 2 bases, with 11 bases left between them. Germline CDR1 and CDR2: KGHDR and SFDVKD. This CDR3 reads CATSDSTGPYEQYF. The CDR3 DNA reads as TGTGCCACCAGTGACTCTACAGGGCCCTACGAGCAGTACTTC.

This rearrangement joins TRBV6-1 to TRBJ2-7, with D unclear. The CDR3 runs to 13 residues. Trimming removed 6 bases at V and 4 bases at J, with 13 bases between. Germline CDR1 is MNHNS and CDR2 is SASEGT. The DNA for the CDR3 is TGTGCCAGCAGGGAAAGACCTGTTTACGAGCAGTACTTC. This sequence encodes CASRERPVYEQYF.

This clone was counted at least ten times. The rearrangement links TRBV10-1 to TRBJ2-7, with D tentatively TRBD1 (6 bases). The V end lost 2 bases, the J end lost 5 bases, and 28 bases lay between the germline ends. CDR1 WNHNN and CDR2 SYGVQD come from the germline V gene (reference sequence). This CDR3 is built from 19 residues. The CDR3 is CASSEPTSTLRQGIHEQYF. CDR3 coding DNA: TGCGCCAGCAGTGAGCCCACCTCAACACTACGTCAGGGGATCCACGAGCAGTACTTC.

This clone was seen a few times. The CDR3 nucleotides are TGTGCCAGCAGTTACTCGTTTCGGGGGACTATGTGCTACACCTTC. Protein: CASSYSFRGTMCYTF. This sequence joins TRBV6-2 or TRBV6-3 and TRBJ1-2; tentatively, D is TRBD1 (5 bases). Deletions cut 0 bases from V and 9 bases from J, with 17 bases between. The CDR3 has 15 amino acids. Germline V CDR1 and CDR2: MNHEY, SVGEGT.

The table lists this clone with a few counts. Given a much more abundant clone one base away, this may be a read error. Other DNA sequences in this sample translate to the same CDR3. In nucleotides, the CDR3 is TGTGCCAGCAGCTTACGGGGTAGTGCTGAAGCCTTCTTT. This codes for CASSLRGSAEAFF. The J gene is TRBJ1-1, the V gene TRBV7-2; D gene ambiguous. Looked up from germline, CDR1 is SGHTA and CDR2 is FQGNSA. CDR3 length: 13 residues.

On this clone itself: A much larger clone sits a single nucleotide away, making a read error possible. The rearrangement joins TRBV20-1 to TRBJ2-2; D is tentatively TRBD1 or TRBD2 (5 bases each). From germline, CDR1 is DFQATT and CDR2 SNEGSKA (reference sequence). The CDR3 covers 14 residues. The V end was cut by 5 bases, the J end by 5 bases, with 15 bases between. The DNA of the CDR3 is TGCAGTGCTCTACAGGTGTGGGGGACCGGGGAGCTGTTTTTT. This translates into CSALQVWGTGELFF.

This clone was detected only a few times. For the CDR3, the DNA is TGTGCCACCAGTGACCCCCGGAAGGGAAAAAATTCACCCCTCCACTTT. Amino acids: CATSDPRKGKNSPLHF. The chain combines TRBV24-1 with TRBJ1-6; D unresolved. The V end was cut by 4 bases, the J end by 7 bases, with 16 bases between. The CDR3 has 16 residues. In germline, CDR1 is KGHDR, CDR2 SFDVKD.

This clone appeared many times. The V and J genes are TRBV20-1 and TRBJ2-2; D unresolved. V was pared by 6 bases and J by 4 bases, with 15 bases between. There are 14 residues in the CDR3. The germline V gene has CDR1 DFQATT and CDR2 SNEGSKA (reference sequence). The chain's CDR3 is CSAQRHGITGELFF. CDR3 sequence (DNA): TGCAGTGCCCAGAGACACGGTATCACCGGGGAGCTGTTTTTT.

CDR3 DNA: TGTGCCAGCAGTCACGGCCTCGGGGCAGGGAGAGATGGCTACACCTTC. As protein: CASSHGLGAGRDGYTF. V is TRBV6-2 or TRBV6-3 and J is TRBJ1-2; D is possibly TRBD1 (5 bases). Germline CDR1 reads MNHEY; CDR2 reads SVGEGT. There are 16 residues in the CDR3. V was trimmed by 5 bases and J by 6 bases, leaving 22 bases between them.

This clone was seen many times. The chain uses TRBV6-1 and TRBJ1-5; 8 nucleotides agree with TRBD1. The J segment lost 4 bases and the V segment lost 4 bases, leaving 6 bases of the junction unmatched. The CDR3 is made up of 15 amino acids. Germline CDR1 reads MNHNS; CDR2 reads SASEGT. CDR3 loop: CASSAPGQGNQPQHF. DNA for the CDR3: TGTGCCAGCAGTGCCCCAGGACAGGGAAATCAGCCCCAGCATTTT.

There are many counts of this clone. The chain employs TRBV6-1 and TRBJ1-4; no reliable D call. V was cut by 7 bases and J by 5 bases, with 20 bases left in between. This CDR3 comprises 16 residues. Germline CDR1 reads MNHNS; CDR2 reads SASEGT. DNA for the CDR3: TGTGCCAGCACCCGCAGTCTGGCGTACCGGAATGAAAAACTGTTTTTT. Amino acids: CASTRSLAYRNEKLFF.

This clone was counted at least ten times. The chain is built from TRBV5-1 and TRBJ2-1, with D perhaps TRBD1 (5 bases). The CDR3 has 16 amino acids. V lost 4 bases and J 0 bases, leaving 14 bases between the germline ends. Germline V gene lookup returns CDR1 SGHRS and CDR2 YFSETQ. This CDR3 reads CASSPQGMGSYNEQFF. CDR3 nucleotide sequence: TGCGCCAGCAGCCCGCAGGGTATGGGCTCCTACAATGAGCAGTTCTTC.

In this sample, this clone turned up many times. At the DNA level, this CDR3 is encoded by other sequences in the same sample as well. The chain recombines TRBV24-1 with TRBJ2-5, with TRBD1 identical over 11 bases. The trim removed 9 bases at V and 1 base at J, leaving 6 bases unmatched. Germline assignment: CDR1 KGHDR and CDR2 SFDVKD. This CDR3 comprises 15 residues. CDR3 region: CATGRDRGTQETQYF. CDR3 DNA: TGTGCCACCGGCAGGGACAGGGGGACCCAAGAGACCCAGTACTTC.

Remarks on this clone: One end of the junction varies from germline; a read error may be responsible. V usage is TRBV19 and J usage is TRBJ2-3, with a tentative D call TRBD1 (5 bases). The CDR3 is 13 amino acids. Germline loops: CDR1 LNHDA, CDR2 SQIVND (reference sequence). As DNA, the CDR3 is TGTGCCAGTAGTATACAGGGCACAGATGCGCAGTATTTT. It encodes CASSIQGTDAQYF.

This clone has only a few counts. J is TRBJ1-2 and V is TRBV12-3 or TRBV12-4, with a weak D call TRBD1 (5 bases). The length of the CDR3 is 16 residues. V gave up 3 bases and J gave up 8 bases, with 22 bases separating them. As DNA, the CDR3 is TGTGCCAGCAGTTTTAAGGTCGACAGACTGGTGGAAGGCTACACCTTC. Its protein is CASSFKVDRLVEGYTF.

This clone has at least ten counts. In DNA form, the CDR3 reads TGTGCCAGCAGTTTATGGGCGGGTCGGGGCGAGCAGTACTTC. It is translated as CASSLWAGRGEQYF. The chain carries TRBV27 and TRBJ2-7, with TRBD2 as a possible D gene (5 bases). The germline V gene has CDR1 MNHEY and CDR2 SMNVEV (reference sequence). Between the trimmed V and J ends, which lost 1 base and 6 bases, there was a span of 13 bases. This CDR3 region has 14 residues.

This clone was seen at least ten times. A read error may account for a junction end that differs from germline. V gene TRBV24-1 combines with J gene TRBJ2-1; the match to TRBD2 covers 11 bases. The CDR3 consists of 16 residues. Germline lookup yields CDR1 KGHDR and CDR2 SFDVKD. The CDR3 spells CTTSDSLAGANNEQFF. The CDR3 DNA reads TGTACCACCAGTGATTCACTAGCGGGGGCCAACAATGAGCAGTTCTTC.

This clone was detected a few times. The chain recombines TRBV28 with TRBJ1-4; unclear D gene. The CDR3 contains 16 residues. Germline V gene lookup returns CDR1 MDHEN and CDR2 SYDVKM. Trimming pared 6 bases from V and 4 bases from J, leaving 18 bases between. CDR3 loop: CASSRGPAGINEKLFF. The DNA for the CDR3 is TGTGCCAGCAGCCGTGGACCGGCCGGTATTAATGAAAAACTGTTTTTT. Full variable domain (rest looked up from reference TRBV28 and TRBJ1-4): DVKVTQSSRYLVKRTGEKVFLECVQDMDHENMFWYRQDPGLGLRLIYFSYDVKMKEKGDIPEGYSVSREKKERFSLILESASTNQTSMYLCASSRGPAGINEKLFFGSGTQLSVL.